These 2 T cell receptor beta chains originate from one sample sequenced in a study of OX40 agonist ivuxolimab in advanced cancers. TCRdb's copy holds only in-frame clones and misses some; the assay was immunoSEQ multiplex PCR. The sample yields some 64,000 clones, about 90% seen once. The source was CD4+ or CD8+ T cells sorted from blood, collected in a trial of the OX40 agonist ivuxolimab. These receptors all stem from an adult with an advanced solid tumor such as melanoma, head and neck, liver or kidney cancer.

Of note for this clone: The junction shows a germline mismatch at one end, possibly a read error. The chain recombines TRBV19 with TRBJ1-5; D ambiguous. This CDR3 has 12 amino acids. The germline V gene has CDR1 LNHDA and CDR2 SQIVND (reference sequence). The CDR3 loop is CASSFGVPPHHF. DNA of the CDR3: TGTGCCAGTAGTTTTGGGGTTCCTCCCCACCATTTT.

On this clone itself: The sample has other DNA sequences that encode this CDR3 too. V is TRBV30 and J is TRBJ1-2; TRBD1 aligns across 10 bases. The CDR3 is made up of 15 amino acids. Germline assignment: CDR1 GTSNPN and CDR2 SVGIG (reference sequence). V lost 5 bases to trimming and J lost 4 bases; unmatched junction nucleotides: 10. CDR3 region: CAWEGGDRGRYGYTF. The CDR3 region has the DNA TGTGCCTGGGAGGGGGGGGACAGGGGACGCTATGGCTACACCTTC.